This entry lists 5 T cell receptor beta chains sequenced from one sample in a study of blood T cells in healthy people across ages. Primers used in a second PCR of about 7 to 12 cycles were a sample-barcoded 5' primer and a J-beta primer mix. TCRdb independently ran MiXCR on the 5' RACE reads; one entry per CDR3 protein. Among fewer than 800,000 distinct CDR3 sequences, 20% to 25% were seen once, and the ten largest hold roughly a tenth. The same data also contributed to another study, on T cells of mothers and their children.

The sample consisted of blood. The receptor set was obtained from a boy aged 5-17 years in good health.

Here the CDR3 reads CASSRDPAGEQYF. The CDR3 DNA is TGCGCCAGCAGCCGGGACCCGGCCGGCGAGCAGTACTTC. This chain joins TRBV4-1 and TRBJ2-7; D possibly matches TRBD1 or TRBD2 (5 bases each). The CDR3 contains 13 residues. Germline V gives CDR1 MGHRA, CDR2 YSYEKL. V lost 4 bases to trimming and J lost 6 bases, with 13 bases between them.

The chain carries TRBV9 and TRBJ2-3; D uncertain. Per germline, CDR1 SGDLS and CDR2 YYNGEE. Between the trimmed V and J ends, which lost 0 bases and 2 bases, there was a span of 10 bases. This CDR3 spans 15 amino acids. CDR3 sequence (DNA): TGTGCCAGCAGCGTAGTCGAGTGGGTCACAGATACGCAGTATTTT. Its translation is CASSVVEWVTDTQYF.

The chain combines TRBV12-3 or TRBV12-4 with TRBJ1-1; unclear D gene. Trimming pared 4 bases from V and 1 base from J, leaving 7 bases between. There are 13 residues in the CDR3. The CDR3 DNA follows: TGTGCCAGCAGTTCGGTGAGGAACACTGAAGCTTTCTTT. It specifies CASSSVRNTEAFF.

This rearrangement joins TRBV28 to TRBJ2-7; no definite D call. The germline V gene has CDR1 MDHEN and CDR2 SYDVKM. CDR3 length equals 12 residues. V was cut by 2 bases and J by 5 bases, with 7 bases left in between. The CDR3 DNA follows: TGTGCCAGCAGTTTACCCCTGAACGAGCAGTACTTC. Translated: CASSLPLNEQYF.

This chain uses TRBV4-2 with TRBJ2-1; possibly TRBD2 for D (7 bases). The end of the DNA aligns better with TRBJ2-5, so the J call may be wrong. The germline V gene encodes CDR1 LGHNA and CDR2 YNFKEQ. This CDR3 has 16 residues. For the CDR3, the DNA is TGTGCCAGCAGCCAAGTGGGGGGGCAGCTCCCAGAGACCCAGTACTTC. Protein product: CASSQVGGQLPETQYF.